These 17 T cell receptor beta chains were all obtained from the same sample, sequenced in a study of T cell responses to AZD1222 COVID-19 vaccine. Clones were read by immunoSEQ multiplex PCR, and TCRdb kept only the in-frame ones, dropping some. The sample yields roughly 120,000 clones, around 88% seen once. The sequenced sample was peripheral blood, obtained 28 days after the second AZD1222 dose. These receptors were obtained from an adult who received the AZD1222 COVID-19 vaccine.

The chain's CDR3 is CASSQVATSGANVLTF. Written as DNA, the CDR3 is TGCGCCAGCAGCCAAGTAGCGACCTCTGGGGCCAACGTCCTGACTTTC. The chain has TRBV4-3 and TRBJ2-6, with a tentative D call TRBD2 (5 bases). Germline lookup yields CDR1 LGHNA and CDR2 YSLEER. CDR3 length equals 16 residues. V dropped 1 base and J dropped 0 bases, with 7 bases sitting between them.

This chain joins TRBV7-6 and TRBJ1-3; D unresolved. This CDR3 is built from 18 residues. CDR1 SGHVS and CDR2 FNYEAQ come from the germline V gene. V was shortened by 5 bases and J by 4 bases, with 24 bases between the two germline ends. The CDR3 sequence: CASSKNPLAGLPGNTIYF. The CDR3 DNA reads TGTGCCAGCAGCAAAAACCCCCTGGCCGGGCTCCCGGGAAACACCATATATTTT.

V gene TRBV5-1 combines with J gene TRBJ2-6, with 10 nucleotides matching TRBD1. The CDR3 contains 14 residues. V was clipped by 5 bases and J by 6 bases; unmatched bases: 2. CDR1 and CDR2 (germline): SGHRS, YFSETQ. In nucleotides, the CDR3 is TGCGCCAGCAGTGGACAGGGGGAGGCCAACGTCCTGACTTTC. Translation: CASSGQGEANVLTF.

The rearrangement links TRBV11-1 to TRBJ2-1, with D possibly being TRBD1 (6 bases). CDR3 length equals 15 residues. The V gene's germline CDR1 is SGHAT and CDR2 FQDESV (reference sequence). Trimming pared 2 bases from V and 4 bases from J, leaving 12 bases between. This CDR3 reads CASSLIWGQYNEQFF. The DNA of the CDR3 is TGTGCCAGCAGCTTAATCTGGGGGCAGTACAATGAGCAGTTCTTC.

This clone was recorded once. The V and J genes are TRBV5-1 and TRBJ1-2, with D maybe TRBD1 (5 bases). The CDR3 has 15 amino acids. Germline V gives CDR1 SGHRS, CDR2 YFSETQ. Trimming cost V 0 bases and J 3 bases, with 12 bases left between them. CDR3 DNA sequence: TGCGCCAGCAGCTTGGGGTCGGCAGGGTACTATGGCTACACCTTC. Residues: CASSLGSAGYYGYTF. The full variable domain, completed using reference TRBV5-1 and TRBJ1-2, is KAGVTQTPRYLIKTRGQQVTLSCSPISGHRSVSWYQQTPGQGLQFLFEYFSETQRNKGNFPGRFSGRQFSNSRSEMNVSTLELGDSALYLCASSLGSAGYYGYTFGSGTRLTVV.

The V and J genes are TRBV18 and TRBJ2-7; D possibly uses TRBD1 or TRBD2 (5 bases each). CDR1 KGHSH and CDR2 LQKENI come from the germline V gene. This CDR3 is built from 14 residues. Trimming shortened V by 4 bases and J by 1 base, and 11 bases separated the two germline ends. The CDR3 DNA is TGTGCCAGCTCACAGGGGACGGGTTCCTACGAGCAGTACTTC. It specifies CASSQGTGSYEQYF.

This clone was recorded only once. The rearrangement links TRBV5-6 to TRBJ2-6; D gene unclear. Germline CDR1 SGHDT, CDR2 YYEEEE. This CDR3 is built from 17 residues. The V end lost 4 bases, the J end lost 1 base, and 15 bases lay between the germline ends. The CDR3 loop is CASSPSTWLSGANVLTF. The CDR3 DNA follows: TGTGCCAGCAGCCCCTCCACGTGGCTTTCTGGGGCCAACGTCCTGACTTTC.

The chain recombines TRBV6-5 with TRBJ1-2; 11 bases map to TRBD1. Germline lookup yields CDR1 MNHEY and CDR2 SVGAGI. CDR3 length: 14 residues. V shed 6 bases, J shed 2 bases, and the junction held 2 bases outside the gene matches. CDR3 DNA: TGTGCCAGCAGGGACAGGGGGCGAAACTATGGCTACACCTTC. This encodes CASRDRGRNYGYTF.

The chain couples TRBV28 to TRBJ2-7; D gene ambiguous. V shed 6 bases and J shed 4 bases, with 10 bases lying between them. This CDR3 comprises 12 residues. Germline V gives CDR1 MDHEN, CDR2 SYDVKM. The CDR3 region is CASSAPRYEQYF. For the CDR3, the DNA is TGTGCCAGCAGCGCCCCCCGGTACGAGCAGTACTTC.

The CDR3 coding sequence is TGTGCCGTCCCCGGGCCCCCCGGCTACACCTTC. Its translation is CAVPGPPGYTF. The V call is TRBV10-3, the J call TRBJ1-2; D remains ambiguous. Trimming left V 11 bases short and J 8 bases short, with 15 bases between. Germline values: CDR1 ENHRY, CDR2 SYGVKD. This CDR3 has 11 amino acids.

This clone has more than one count but fewer than ten. V usage is TRBV13 and J usage is TRBJ1-6; unclear D gene. Between the trimmed V and J ends, which lost 5 bases and 5 bases, there was a span of 25 bases. CDR1 PRHDT and CDR2 FYEKMQ come from the germline V gene (reference sequence). The CDR3 runs 19 residues. CDR3 sequence: CASSPRGGGSRIDNSPLHF. The CDR3 coding sequence is TGTGCCAGCAGCCCCCGGGGAGGCGGCTCTAGGATTGATAATTCACCCCTCCACTTT.

The rearrangement uses TRBV2 and TRBJ2-5; no reliable D call. The germline V gene encodes CDR1 SNHLY and CDR2 FYNNEI. The CDR3 consists of 13 residues. The V and J ends lost 6 bases and 4 bases respectively, with 12 bases between them. CDR3 nucleotide sequence: TGTGCCAGCAGCAGAGGTTTCTCAGAGACCCAGTACTTC. Its protein product is CASSRGFSETQYF.

The chain employs TRBV7-2 and TRBJ1-1; 7 nucleotides align to TRBD1. Losses at the gene ends were 2 bases for V and 5 bases for J; bases not matched to a gene: 5. Germline assignment: CDR1 SGHTA and CDR2 FQGNSA. The CDR3 loop spans 14 amino acids. The CDR3 DNA follows: TGTGCCAGCAGCTTACGACAGGGTGAGACTGAAGCTTTCTTT. Its protein is CASSLRQGETEAFF.

The J gene is TRBJ2-7, the V gene TRBV5-4, with TRBD2 identical over 10 bases. Trimming removed 0 bases from V and 9 bases from J; junction bases left unmatched: 9. The CDR3 extends over 15 amino acids. Germline CDR1 reads SGHNT; CDR2 reads YYREEE (reference sequence). CDR3 region: CASSLAGLAEAPQYF. The DNA of the CDR3 is TGTGCCAGCAGCTTGGCCGGACTAGCGGAGGCACCGCAGTACTTC.

The J gene is TRBJ2-3, the V gene TRBV19; possible D gene TRBD1, 6 bases. Germline V gene lookup returns CDR1 LNHDA and CDR2 SQIVND (reference sequence). With 5 bases removed from V and 0 bases from J, the gap between germline ends came to 15 bases. CDR3 length: 16 residues. CDR3 sequence (DNA): TGTGCCAGTAGTGCCCAAGGGGGAGCTAGCACAGATACGCAGTATTTT. This gives the protein CASSAQGGASTDTQYF.

The chain employs TRBV9 and TRBJ1-4, with D possibly matching TRBD1 (6 bases). Germline lookup yields CDR1 SGDLS and CDR2 YYNGEE. V lost 4 bases to trimming and J lost 3 bases, with 13 bases between them. CDR3 length: 15 residues. The CDR3: CASSSTGAANEKLFF. DNA for the CDR3: TGTGCCAGCAGCTCCACGGGGGCGGCTAATGAAAAACTGTTTTTT.

This clone showed up just once. J is TRBJ1-3 and V is TRBV28; D unresolved. Trimming took off 7 bases at V and 0 bases at J, with 13 bases between the two ends. The CDR3 totals 15 residues. Germline V CDR1 and CDR2: MDHEN, SYDVKM. CDR3 amino acids: CASTQPPTSGNTIYF. The CDR3 region has the DNA TGTGCCAGCACCCAACCACCGACCTCTGGAAACACCATATATTTT.